This entry is about one T cell receptor beta chain. The record originates from a study of memory CD8 T cells in hepatitis C reinfection. Across the whole study: A positive HCV RNA test after two negatives ≥60 days apart defined reinfection.

Time point denoted: pre-reinfection, 55 to 20 weeks before reinfection detection. Sorted cells were sequenced directly ex vivo without any in vitro expansion. Total naive CD8 T cells were sorted as viable CD3+ CD8+ CD45RO- cells from two donors. Generated by immunoSEQ multiplex PCR, the TCRdb table keeps only in-frame clones and is missing some. This table has more than 45,000 clones, nearly 90% appearing once. V lost 5 bases and J lost 7, with 15 bases in between. CDR3 length equals 14 residues. Per the germline V gene, CDR1 is MDHEN and CDR2 is SYDVKM. The rearrangement joins TRBV28 to TRBJ1-5, with a tentative D call TRBD1 (6 bases). The source of this sequence is a man aged 18 to 35 with hepatitis C virus infection. Sequenced sample: naive CD8+ T cells sorted from blood. The CDR3: CASSVQGTLQPQHF. The CDR3 DNA reads TGTGCCAGCAGTGTTCAGGGGACCTTGCAGCCCCAGCATTTT.